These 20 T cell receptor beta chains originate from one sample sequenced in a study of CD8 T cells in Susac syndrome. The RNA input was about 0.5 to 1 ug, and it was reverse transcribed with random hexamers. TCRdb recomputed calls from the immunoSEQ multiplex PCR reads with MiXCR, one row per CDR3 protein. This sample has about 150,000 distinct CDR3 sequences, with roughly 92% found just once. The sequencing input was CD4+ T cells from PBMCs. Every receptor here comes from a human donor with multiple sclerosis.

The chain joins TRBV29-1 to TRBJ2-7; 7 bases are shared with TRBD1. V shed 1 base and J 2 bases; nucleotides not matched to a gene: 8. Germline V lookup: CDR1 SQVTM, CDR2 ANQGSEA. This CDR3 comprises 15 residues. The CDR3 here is CSVEVGQGVTYEQYF. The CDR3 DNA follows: TGCAGCGTTGAAGTCGGGCAGGGGGTTACCTACGAGCAGTACTTC.

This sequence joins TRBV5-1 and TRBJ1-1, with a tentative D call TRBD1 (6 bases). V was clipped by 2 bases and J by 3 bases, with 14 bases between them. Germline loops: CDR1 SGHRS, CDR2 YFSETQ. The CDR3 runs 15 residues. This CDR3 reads CASSFGGLGDTEAFF. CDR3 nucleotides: TGCGCCAGCAGCTTTGGGGGCCTTGGGGACACTGAAGCTTTCTTT.

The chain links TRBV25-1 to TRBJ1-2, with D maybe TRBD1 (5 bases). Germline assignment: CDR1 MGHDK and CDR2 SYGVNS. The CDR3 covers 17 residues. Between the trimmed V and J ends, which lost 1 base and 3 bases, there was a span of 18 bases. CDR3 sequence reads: CASSESGGGRADYGYTF. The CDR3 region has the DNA TGTGCCAGCAGTGAATCGGGGGGTGGGAGGGCTGACTATGGCTACACCTTC.

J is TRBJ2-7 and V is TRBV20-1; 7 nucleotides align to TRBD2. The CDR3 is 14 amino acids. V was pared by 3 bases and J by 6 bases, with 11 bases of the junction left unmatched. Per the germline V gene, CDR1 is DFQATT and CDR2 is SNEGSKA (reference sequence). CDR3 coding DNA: TGCAGTGCTAGGTCCCCCCGGGGGGTTCTCGAGCAGTACTTC. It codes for CSARSPRGVLEQYF.

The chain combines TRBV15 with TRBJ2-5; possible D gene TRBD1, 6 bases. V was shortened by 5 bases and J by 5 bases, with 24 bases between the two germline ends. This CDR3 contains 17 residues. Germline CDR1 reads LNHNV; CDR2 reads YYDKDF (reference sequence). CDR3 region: CATSETPQRGKGETQYF. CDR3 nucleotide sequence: TGTGCCACCAGCGAGACCCCCCAAAGGGGGAAGGGCGAGACCCAGTACTTC.

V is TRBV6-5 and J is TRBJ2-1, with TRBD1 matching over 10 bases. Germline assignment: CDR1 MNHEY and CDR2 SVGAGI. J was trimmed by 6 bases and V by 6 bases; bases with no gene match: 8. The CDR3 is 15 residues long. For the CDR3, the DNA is TGTGCCAGCAGGTCCTCCGGGACAGGGGTCAATGAGCAGTTCTTC. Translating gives CASRSSGTGVNEQFF.

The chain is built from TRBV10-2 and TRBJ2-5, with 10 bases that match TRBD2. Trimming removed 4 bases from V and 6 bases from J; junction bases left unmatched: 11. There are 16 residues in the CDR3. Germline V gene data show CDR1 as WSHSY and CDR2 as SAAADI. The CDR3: CASSAWTSGGGKTQYF. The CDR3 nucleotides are TGCGCCAGCAGTGCCTGGACTAGCGGAGGGGGAAAGACCCAGTACTTC.

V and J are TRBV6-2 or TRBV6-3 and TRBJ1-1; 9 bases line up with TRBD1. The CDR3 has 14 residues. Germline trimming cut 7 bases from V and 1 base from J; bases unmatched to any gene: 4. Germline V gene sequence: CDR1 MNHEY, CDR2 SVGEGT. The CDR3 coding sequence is TGTGCCAGCAACCCGGACAGGGGGAACACTGAAGCTTTCTTT. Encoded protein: CASNPDRGNTEAFF.

In nucleotides, the CDR3 is TGTGCCAGCAGCCAAGATCGGGGTTGGGCTACGCAGTATTTT. The encoded protein is CASSQDRGWATQYF. The J gene is TRBJ2-3, the V gene TRBV14; D possibly corresponds to TRBD2 (5 bases). CDR1 and CDR2 from the germline V gene are SGHDN and FVKESK. This CDR3 spans 14 amino acids. Trimming removed 0 bases from V and 8 bases from J, with 12 bases in between.

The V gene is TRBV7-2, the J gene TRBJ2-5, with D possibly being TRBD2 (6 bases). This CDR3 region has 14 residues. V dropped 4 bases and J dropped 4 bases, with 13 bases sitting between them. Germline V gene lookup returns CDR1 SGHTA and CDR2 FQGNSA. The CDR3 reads CASSYGGAGETQYF. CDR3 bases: TGTGCCAGCAGCTACGGAGGGGCTGGAGAGACCCAGTACTTC.

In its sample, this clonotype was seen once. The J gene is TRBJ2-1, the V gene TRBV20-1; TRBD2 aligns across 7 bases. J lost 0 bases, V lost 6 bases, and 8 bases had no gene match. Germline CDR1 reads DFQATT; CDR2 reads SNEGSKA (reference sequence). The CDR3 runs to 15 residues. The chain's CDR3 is CSARPGTTSYNEQFF. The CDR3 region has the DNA TGCAGTGCCCGGCCCGGGACTACCTCCTACAATGAGCAGTTCTTC.

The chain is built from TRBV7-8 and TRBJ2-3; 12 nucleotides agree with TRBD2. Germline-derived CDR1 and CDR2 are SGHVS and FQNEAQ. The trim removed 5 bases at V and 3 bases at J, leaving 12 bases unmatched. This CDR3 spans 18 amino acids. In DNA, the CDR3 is TGTGCCAGCAGCCTCAACCGCCTAGCGGGAGGGCCGACAGATACGCAGTATTTT. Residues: CASSLNRLAGGPTDTQYF.

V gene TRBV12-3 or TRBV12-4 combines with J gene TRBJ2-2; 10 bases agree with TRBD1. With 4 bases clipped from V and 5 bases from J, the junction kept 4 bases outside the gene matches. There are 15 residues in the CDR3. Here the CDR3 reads CASSSGQGRTGELFF. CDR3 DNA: TGTGCCAGCAGTTCGGGACAGGGGAGGACCGGGGAGCTGTTTTTT.

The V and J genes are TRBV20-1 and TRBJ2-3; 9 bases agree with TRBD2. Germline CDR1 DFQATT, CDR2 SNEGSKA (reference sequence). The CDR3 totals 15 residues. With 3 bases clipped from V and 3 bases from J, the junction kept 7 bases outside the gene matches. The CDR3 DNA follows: TGCAGTGCTAGGCGAAAAAGCGGGAGGACAGATACGCAGTATTTT. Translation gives CSARRKSGRTDTQYF.

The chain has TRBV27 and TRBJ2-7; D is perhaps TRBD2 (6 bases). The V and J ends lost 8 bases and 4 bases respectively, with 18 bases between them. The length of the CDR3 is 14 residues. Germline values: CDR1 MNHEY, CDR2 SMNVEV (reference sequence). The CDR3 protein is CASSVRREFYEQYF. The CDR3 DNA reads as TGTGCCAGCTCCGTAAGGCGGGAATTTTACGAGCAGTACTTC.

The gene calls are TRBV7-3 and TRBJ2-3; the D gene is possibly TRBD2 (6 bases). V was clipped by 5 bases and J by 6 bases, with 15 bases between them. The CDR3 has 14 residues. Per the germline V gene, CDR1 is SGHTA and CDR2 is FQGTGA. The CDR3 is CASSQGLGMDTQYF. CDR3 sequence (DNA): TGTGCCAGCAGCCAGGGACTCGGGATGGATACGCAGTATTTT.

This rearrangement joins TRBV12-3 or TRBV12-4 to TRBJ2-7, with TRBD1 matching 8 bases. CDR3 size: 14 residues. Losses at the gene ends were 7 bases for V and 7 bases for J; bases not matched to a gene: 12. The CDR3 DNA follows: TGTGCCAGCACCCCGACAGGGGCCTTCGGGGAGCAGTACTTC. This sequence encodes CASTPTGAFGEQYF.

CDR3 bases: TGTGCCAGCATTATACAGGGGTGGGGAAACACCATATATTTT. Its protein is CASIIQGWGNTIYF. This sequence joins TRBV12-3 or TRBV12-4 and TRBJ1-3, with TRBD1 identical over 7 bases. The CDR3 consists of 14 residues. Losses at the gene ends were 7 bases for V and 4 bases for J; bases not matched to a gene: 7.

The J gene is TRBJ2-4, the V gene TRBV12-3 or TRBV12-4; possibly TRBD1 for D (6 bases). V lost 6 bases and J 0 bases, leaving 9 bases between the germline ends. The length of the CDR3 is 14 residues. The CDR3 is CASSRTVAKNIQYF. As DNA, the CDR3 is TGTGCCAGCAGCAGGACAGTAGCCAAAAACATTCAGTACTTC.

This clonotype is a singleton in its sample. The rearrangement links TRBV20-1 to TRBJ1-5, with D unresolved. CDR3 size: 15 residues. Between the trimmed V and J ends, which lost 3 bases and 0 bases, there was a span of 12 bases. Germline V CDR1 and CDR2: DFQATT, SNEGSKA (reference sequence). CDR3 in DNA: TGCAGTGCTAGTTTAAGTTCGTATAGCAATCAGCCCCAGCATTTT. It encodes CSASLSSYSNQPQHF.